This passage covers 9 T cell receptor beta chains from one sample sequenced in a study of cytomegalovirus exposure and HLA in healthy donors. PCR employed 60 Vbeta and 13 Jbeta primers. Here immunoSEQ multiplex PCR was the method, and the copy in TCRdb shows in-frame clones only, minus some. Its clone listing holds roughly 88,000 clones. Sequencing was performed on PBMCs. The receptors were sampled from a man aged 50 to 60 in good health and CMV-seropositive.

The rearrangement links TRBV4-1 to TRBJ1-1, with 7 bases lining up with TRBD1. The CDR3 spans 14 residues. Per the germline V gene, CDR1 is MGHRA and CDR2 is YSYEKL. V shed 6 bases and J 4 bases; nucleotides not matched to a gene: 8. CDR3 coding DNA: TGCGCCAGCAGTATTACAGGGGACGGCACTGAAGCTTTCTTT. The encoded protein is CASSITGDGTEAFF.

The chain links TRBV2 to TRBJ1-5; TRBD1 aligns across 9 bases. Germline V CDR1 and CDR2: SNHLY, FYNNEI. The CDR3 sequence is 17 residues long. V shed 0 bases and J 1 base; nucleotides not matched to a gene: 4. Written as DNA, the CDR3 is TGTGCCAGCAGTGAAGCGGGACAGGGAAGAAGCAATCAGCCCCAGCATTTT. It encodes CASSEAGQGRSNQPQHF.

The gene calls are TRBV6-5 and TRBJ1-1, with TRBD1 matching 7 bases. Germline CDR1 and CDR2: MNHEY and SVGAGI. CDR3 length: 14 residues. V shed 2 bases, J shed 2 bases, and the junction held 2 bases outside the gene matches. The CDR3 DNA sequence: TGTGCCAGCAGTTACGGGACAGCCAACACTGAAGCTTTCTTT. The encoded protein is CASSYGTANTEAFF.

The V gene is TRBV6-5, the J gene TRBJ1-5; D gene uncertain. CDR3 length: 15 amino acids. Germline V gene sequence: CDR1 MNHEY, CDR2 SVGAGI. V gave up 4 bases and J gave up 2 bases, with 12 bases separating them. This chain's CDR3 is CASSSRPEGNQPQHF. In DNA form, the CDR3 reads TGTGCCAGCAGTTCGCGACCTGAGGGCAATCAGCCCCAGCATTTT.

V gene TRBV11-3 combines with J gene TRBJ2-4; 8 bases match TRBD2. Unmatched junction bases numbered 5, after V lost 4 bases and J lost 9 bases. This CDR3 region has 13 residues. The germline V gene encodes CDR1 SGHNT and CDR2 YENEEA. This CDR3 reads CASSSGLASIQYF. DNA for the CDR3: TGTGCCAGCAGCTCCGGACTAGCTAGCATTCAGTACTTC.

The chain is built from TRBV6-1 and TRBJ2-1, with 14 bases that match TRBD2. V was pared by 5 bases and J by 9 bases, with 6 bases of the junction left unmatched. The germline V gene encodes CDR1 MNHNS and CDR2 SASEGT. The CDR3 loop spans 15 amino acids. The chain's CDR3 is CASSSGLAGGGEQFF. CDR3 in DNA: TGTGCCAGCAGTTCCGGACTAGCGGGAGGAGGTGAGCAGTTCTTC.

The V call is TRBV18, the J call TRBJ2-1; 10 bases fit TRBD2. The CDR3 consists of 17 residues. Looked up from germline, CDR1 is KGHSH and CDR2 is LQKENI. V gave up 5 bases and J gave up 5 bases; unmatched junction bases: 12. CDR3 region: CASSTLSGRASDNEQFF. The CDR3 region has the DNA TGTGCCAGCTCAACGTTGAGCGGGAGGGCGTCCGACAATGAGCAGTTCTTC.

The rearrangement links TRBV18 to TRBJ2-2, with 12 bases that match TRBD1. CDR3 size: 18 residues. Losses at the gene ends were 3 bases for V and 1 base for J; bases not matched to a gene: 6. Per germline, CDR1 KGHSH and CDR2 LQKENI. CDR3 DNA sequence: TGTGCCAGCTCACCTCCCGGGACAGGGGGCAAGAACACCGGGGAGCTGTTTTTT. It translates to CASSPPGTGGKNTGELFF.

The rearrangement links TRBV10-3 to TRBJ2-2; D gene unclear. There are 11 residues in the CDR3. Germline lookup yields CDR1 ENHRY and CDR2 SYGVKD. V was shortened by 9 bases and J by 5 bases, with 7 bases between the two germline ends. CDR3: CAIGLTGELFF. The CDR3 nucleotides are TGTGCCATTGGTCTAACCGGGGAGCTGTTTTTT.